This T cell receptor (beta chain) was recorded in a study of blood T cells in healthy people across ages. A second about 7 to 11 cycle PCR used barcoded and J-beta primers. All samples gave at least 3 million CDR3-containing paired-end reads. Using its own MiXCR run on the 5' RACE reads, TCRdb lists one record per CDR3 protein. The top ten clones hold about 21% of a sample with under 1 million distinct CDR3 sequences, around two fifths of them seen once. This CDR3 region has 15 residues. V dropped 7 bases and J dropped 1; count of bases not matched to a gene: 10. Germline CDR1 reads SQVTM; CDR2 reads ANQGSEA. This clonotype was detected only once.

Source material: blood. The chain joins TRBV29-1 to TRBJ2-1; 7 nucleotides align to TRBD2. The receptor was derived from a man aged 55 to 70 in good health. DNA for the CDR3: TGCAGCGCCACTTGGGCTAGCGGATCCTACAATGAGCAGTTCTTC. It specifies CSATWASGSYNEQFF.